This T cell receptor (beta chain) appears in the sequencing data of a study of CXCR3-negative and CXCR3-positive naive CD8 T cells. TRB cDNA libraries were made by UMI-labeled 5' RACE. TCRdb reprocessed the 5' RACE reads, keeping one entry per CDR3 protein, no DNA. The sample data list roughly 86,000 distinct CDR3 sequences. CDR1 is SQVTM, CDR2 ANQGSEA, per germline. This CDR3 has 15 amino acids. The receptor's source is a human donor in good health. Some clones in this sample may be carry-over from other donors' samples. The sample comprised naive CXCR3- CD8+ T cells from blood. As to subset: CD45RO-CCR7+CD27+CD95- naive CD8+ T cells lacking CXCR3 (TNR3-). The chain carries TRBV29-1 and TRBJ2-7; TCRdb indicates TRBD2, and absent DNA this call remains unverified. Here the CDR3 reads CSVEDEGGESYEQYF.